One sample yielded the 26 T cell receptor beta chains listed below, sequenced in a study of blood T cell repertoires in COVID-19. TCRdb keeps only in-frame clones here, not all; method: immunoSEQ multiplex PCR. The profile shows approximately 200,000 clones, 70% to 90% of them singletons. The sequencing input was PBMCs or T cells enriched from blood (not recorded which). All receptors derive from a man aged 25-45 years who had recovered from COVID-19.

V is TRBV14 and J is TRBJ1-3, with 7 bases aligning to TRBD1. J lost 4 bases, V lost 3 bases, and 18 bases had no gene match. The CDR3 spans 19 residues. Germline V gene data show CDR1 as SGHDN and CDR2 as FVKESK. CDR3 loop: CASSHWFHTTGRSGNTIYF. DNA of the CDR3: TGTGCCAGCAGCCATTGGTTCCACACGACAGGGAGGTCCGGAAACACCATATATTTT. Drawing the rest from reference TRBV14 and TRBJ1-3, the complete variable domain is EAGVTQFPSHSVIEKGQTVTLRCDPISGHDNLYWYRRVMGKEIKFLLHFVKESKQDESGMPNNRFLAERTGGTYSTLKVQPAELEDSGVYFCASSHWFHTTGRSGNTIYFGEGSWLTVV.

The chain employs TRBV7-2 and TRBJ2-1; 7 nucleotides align to TRBD2. Germline lookup yields CDR1 SGHTA and CDR2 FQGNSA. The CDR3 is made up of 15 amino acids. V was pared by 0 bases and J by 8 bases, with 7 bases of the junction left unmatched. CDR3 loop: CASSLARTSWYEQFF. The CDR3 nucleotides are TGTGCCAGCAGCTTAGCGAGGACTAGTTGGTATGAGCAGTTCTTC. Together with reference TRBV7-2 and TRBJ2-1, the CDR3 gives the full variable domain: GAGVSQSPSNKVTEKGKDVELRCDPISGHTALYWYRQSLGQGLEFLIYFQGNSAPDKSGLPSDRFSAERTGGSVSTLTIQRTQQEDSAVYLCASSLARTSWYEQFFGPGTRLTVL.

The chain combines TRBV10-3 with TRBJ1-4, with a possible D match to TRBD1 (5 bases). The CDR3 has 13 amino acids. The germline V and J ends were trimmed by 4 bases and 5 bases, with 8 bases remaining between them. Germline CDR1 ENHRY, CDR2 SYGVKD. The CDR3 sequence: CAISGRANEKLFF. Here the CDR3 DNA reads TGTGCCATCAGTGGCAGGGCGAATGAAAAACTGTTTTTT.

This chain joins TRBV10-2 and TRBJ1-5; 9 positions match TRBD1. Germline assignment: CDR1 WSHSY and CDR2 SAAADI. The CDR3 totals 15 residues. V was pared by 2 bases and J by 6 bases, with 5 bases of the junction left unmatched. The CDR3 is CASSEVGQGGQPQHF. The CDR3 DNA sequence: TGCGCCAGCAGTGAGGTGGGACAGGGCGGTCAGCCCCAGCATTTT.

This clone appeared once. V usage is TRBV9 and J usage is TRBJ2-7; tentative D call: TRBD2 (6 bases). Looked up from germline, CDR1 is SGDLS and CDR2 is YYNGEE. The CDR3 is 13 residues long. V was shortened by 3 bases and J by 3 bases, with 10 bases between the two germline ends. CDR3 amino acids: CASSGGVNYEQYF. The CDR3 nucleotides are TGTGCCAGCAGCGGCGGGGTTAACTACGAGCAGTACTTC.

CDR3 sequence: CASSFTDSKSGNTIYF. The CDR3 region has the DNA TGCGCCAGCAGCTTTACGGACAGCAAATCTGGAAACACCATATATTTT. The chain combines TRBV5-1 with TRBJ1-3; D is possibly TRBD1 (6 bases). The V and J ends lost 2 bases and 1 base respectively, with 13 bases between them. The CDR3 extends over 16 amino acids. The germline CDR1 and CDR2 sequences are SGHRS and YFSETQ.

The J gene is TRBJ1-2, the V gene TRBV7-9; D is perhaps TRBD1 (5 bases). V lost 5 bases and J lost 4, with 8 bases in between. Looked up from germline, CDR1 is SEHNR and CDR2 is FQNEAQ (reference sequence). CDR3 length: 12 residues. The CDR3: CASSRDGYGYTF. The CDR3 DNA is TGTGCCAGCAGCAGGGACGGCTATGGCTACACCTTC.

Note on this clone: This CDR3 is also generated by other DNA sequences in the sample. The chain has TRBV18 and TRBJ2-7; 8 bases are shared with TRBD1. V shed 3 bases, J shed 0 bases, and the junction held 1 base outside the gene matches. CDR3 size: 14 residues. Germline CDR1 KGHSH, CDR2 LQKENI. The CDR3 DNA reads TGTGCCAGCTCACCCGGACAGGGCTCCTACGAGCAGTACTTC. Its protein product is CASSPGQGSYEQYF. Combining the CDR3 with reference TRBV18 and TRBJ2-7 gives the whole variable domain NAGVMQNPRHLVRRRGQEARLRCSPMKGHSHVYWYRQLPEEGLKFMVYLQKENIIDESGMPKERFSAEFPKEGPSILRIQQVVRGDSAAYFCASSPGQGSYEQYFGPGTRLTVT.

This CDR3 reads CASSGRQVYEQYF. The CDR3 DNA is TGCGCCAGCAGTGGCCGACAGGTGTACGAGCAGTACTTC. This chain joins TRBV10-2 and TRBJ2-7, with D maybe TRBD1 (6 bases). This CDR3 is 13 amino acids long. The germline gives CDR1 WSHSY, CDR2 SAAADI. Trimming cost V 4 bases and J 4 bases, with 11 bases left between them.

The rearrangement uses TRBV10-3 and TRBJ2-3, with 7 nucleotides matching TRBD1. This CDR3 region has 15 residues. Trimming cost V 0 bases and J 2 bases; bases outside gene matches: 2. Germline CDR1 is ENHRY and CDR2 is SYGVKD. CDR3 sequence (DNA): TGTGCCATCAGTGAGTCGGGACAGTACACAGATACGCAGTATTTT. Translation gives CAISESGQYTDTQYF.

The CDR3 DNA reads as TGTGCCAGCAGTTCCGGACAGGGGTATCAGCCCCAGCATTTT. It codes for CASSSGQGYQPQHF. This rearrangement joins TRBV27 to TRBJ1-5; 9 bases agree with TRBD1. Per the germline V gene, CDR1 is MNHEY and CDR2 is SMNVEV (reference sequence). The CDR3 sequence is 14 residues long. Germline trimming cut 4 bases from V and 5 bases from J; bases unmatched to any gene: 3.

The V gene is TRBV11-2, the J gene TRBJ2-7; 9 nucleotides agree with TRBD1. Germline V gene lookup returns CDR1 SGHAT and CDR2 FQNNGV. Trimming at V came to 4 bases and at J to 2 bases, leaving 6 bases not matched to a gene. This CDR3 region has 15 residues. The DNA for the CDR3 is TGTGCCAGCAGCTCACGCCGGGACAGGGCCTACGAGCAGTACTTC. This sequence encodes CASSSRRDRAYEQYF. Full variable domain (remainder filled in from reference TRBV11-2 and TRBJ2-7): EAGVAQSPRYKIIEKRQSVAFWCNPISGHATLYWYQQILGQGPKLLIQFQNNGVVDDSQLPKDRFSAERLKGVDSTLKIQPAKLEDSAVYLCASSSRRDRAYEQYFGPGTRLTVT.

The chain couples TRBV29-1 to TRBJ2-5, with D tentatively TRBD2 (5 bases). This CDR3 is built from 13 residues. Trimming removed 3 bases from V and 0 bases from J, with 8 bases in between. Germline V gene lookup returns CDR1 SQVTM and CDR2 ANQGSEA. The CDR3 sequence is CSVEVTNQETQYF. CDR3 nucleotides: TGCAGCGTTGAGGTGACTAACCAAGAGACCCAGTACTTC.

This chain connects TRBV10-1 to TRBJ2-3, with D possibly matching TRBD1 (5 bases). Germline V lookup: CDR1 WNHNN, CDR2 SYGVQD (reference sequence). V shed 4 bases and J shed 8 bases, with 13 bases lying between them. The CDR3 extends over 13 amino acids. The CDR3 DNA reads TGCGCCAGCAGTGCCACAGGTGGTGTTACGCAGTATTTT. Its translation: CASSATGGVTQYF.

The chain combines TRBV7-2 with TRBJ1-5, with D maybe TRBD1 (6 bases). Germline CDR1 reads SGHTA; CDR2 reads FQGNSA. Trimming shortened V by 5 bases and J by 0 bases, and 17 bases separated the two germline ends. This CDR3 comprises 17 residues. The DNA for the CDR3 is TGTGCCAGCAGCACCTACCTCTGGACAGATAGCAATCAGCCCCAGCATTTT. Its translation is CASSTYLWTDSNQPQHF.

The gene calls are TRBV2 and TRBJ1-6; the match to TRBD1 covers 8 bases. Trimming took 6 bases from V and 10 from J; bases not matched to a gene: 11. The CDR3 consists of 15 residues. CDR1 is SNHLY, CDR2 FYNNEI, per germline. The CDR3 region has the DNA TGTGCCAGCAGGACCCCGACAGGGGCCGGGTCACCCCTCCACTTT. This sequence encodes CASRTPTGAGSPLHF.

This chain joins TRBV6-6 and TRBJ2-7, with a possible D match to TRBD1 (6 bases). V lost 6 bases, J lost 4 bases, and 16 bases lay in between. In germline, CDR1 is MNHNY, CDR2 SVGAGI (reference sequence). The CDR3 sequence is 14 residues long. This chain's CDR3 is CASRQQTTGYEQYF. The DNA of the CDR3 is TGTGCCAGCAGACAGCAAACTACAGGGTACGAGCAGTACTTC.

The chain combines TRBV15 with TRBJ2-3; 9 nucleotides match TRBD2. V shed 1 base, J shed 0 bases, and the junction held 8 bases outside the gene matches. Per germline, CDR1 LNHNV and CDR2 YYDKDF (reference sequence). The CDR3 is made up of 18 amino acids. In DNA, the CDR3 is TGTGCCACCAGCAGAGGGGTTAGCGGGAGATCGAGCACAGATACGCAGTATTTT. Encoded protein: CATSRGVSGRSSTDTQYF.

The chain recombines TRBV4-3 with TRBJ2-2; D may be TRBD1 (7 bases). The V gene lost 6 bases and the J gene lost 3 bases, with 14 bases spanning the gap. Per the germline V gene, CDR1 is LGHNA and CDR2 is YSLEER. The length of the CDR3 is 15 residues. CDR3 in DNA: TGCGCCAGCAGACTCGACAGGGAGGACACCGGGGAGCTGTTTTTT. Translation: CASRLDREDTGELFF.

The rearrangement links TRBV2 to TRBJ2-6; 9 nucleotides line up with TRBD1. With V trimmed by 7 bases and J by 2 bases, 6 bases remained unmatched. There are 16 residues in the CDR3. The germline gives CDR1 SNHLY, CDR2 FYNNEI. The chain's CDR3 is CASTGQGYTGANVLTF. CDR3 DNA sequence: TGTGCCAGCACGGGACAGGGATACACTGGGGCCAACGTCCTGACTTTC.

The chain employs TRBV15 and TRBJ2-3; D not certain. V lost 0 bases and J lost 5, with 15 bases in between. The germline gives CDR1 LNHNV, CDR2 YYDKDF (reference sequence). This CDR3 region has 16 residues. CDR3 sequence reads: CATSRDVGRRGDTQYF. CDR3 DNA: TGTGCCACCAGCAGAGATGTTGGTAGACGCGGAGATACGCAGTATTTT.

The chain combines TRBV5-8 with TRBJ2-2; D is uncertain. CDR1 SGHTS and CDR2 YDEGEE come from the germline V gene. V lost 0 bases and J lost 3, with 12 bases in between. This CDR3 has 16 amino acids. CDR3 region: CASSLGSFGDTGELFF. The DNA for the CDR3 is TGTGCCAGCAGCTTGGGCAGCTTTGGAGACACCGGGGAGCTGTTTTTT.

The J gene is TRBJ1-1, the V gene TRBV6-1; D remains unclear. This CDR3 comprises 14 residues. Per the germline V gene, CDR1 is MNHNS and CDR2 is SASEGT. Trimming took 0 bases from V and 2 from J, leaving 7 bases between them. The CDR3 sequence: CASSEAYKNTEAFF. The CDR3 DNA sequence: TGTGCCAGCAGTGAAGCTTACAAAAACACTGAAGCTTTCTTT.

This clone showed up just a few times. The chain combines TRBV5-1 with TRBJ2-1; possible D gene TRBD1, 6 bases. V was shortened by 3 bases and J by 0 bases, with 7 bases between the two germline ends. Germline CDR1 and CDR2: SGHRS and YFSETQ. CDR3 length: 14 amino acids. The chain's CDR3 is CASSSQGSYNEQFF. The CDR3 DNA follows: TGCGCCAGCAGCTCACAGGGCTCCTACAATGAGCAGTTCTTC.

This clone has just a few counts. This rearrangement joins TRBV6-4 to TRBJ2-1, with 9 bases fitting TRBD1. With V trimmed by 5 bases and J by 3 bases, 11 bases remained unmatched. CDR3 size: 17 residues. CDR1 and CDR2 (germline): MRHNA, SNTAGT. CDR3: CASSSWDRDWNYNEQFF. The CDR3 DNA is TGTGCCAGCAGTTCCTGGGACAGGGATTGGAACTACAATGAGCAGTTCTTC.

Note on this clone: Germline and junction disagree at one end, which may indicate a read error. The DNA of the CDR3 is TGTGCCAGCAGATACTTAGCGGGACCGAACACCGGGGAGCTGTTTTTT. Translating gives CASRYLAGPNTGELFF. The rearrangement uses TRBV6-2 or TRBV6-3 and TRBJ2-2, with 8 bases matching TRBD2. Germline CDR1 is MNHEY and CDR2 is SVGEGT. The length of the CDR3 is 16 residues.